One TCR beta chain is described in this entry. These data belong to a study of naive and memory T cell subsets. An equimolar mix of two oligonucleotides served as the beta constant-region primer for TRBC1 and TRBC2. A single record per CDR3 protein comes from TCRdb applying MiXCR to the UMI-ligation and nested PCR reads. The table shows 32,000 or so distinct CDR3 sequences, with less than 15% occurring only once. The sequenced material came from effector memory CD4+ T cells from blood. Stated subset: effector memory, CD45RA- CD27-. This TCR came from a human donor in good health.

The CDR3 region is CSAYDGTTSGNTIYF. CDR3 nucleotide sequence: TGCAGTGCTTATGATGGGACAACCTCTGGAAACACCATATATTTT. The chain combines TRBV20-1 with TRBJ1-3; D is possibly TRBD1 (6 bases). This CDR3 is built from 15 residues. CDR1 is DFQATT and CDR2 is SNEGSKA in the germline V gene (reference sequence). V lost 5 bases and J lost 0, with 14 bases in between.